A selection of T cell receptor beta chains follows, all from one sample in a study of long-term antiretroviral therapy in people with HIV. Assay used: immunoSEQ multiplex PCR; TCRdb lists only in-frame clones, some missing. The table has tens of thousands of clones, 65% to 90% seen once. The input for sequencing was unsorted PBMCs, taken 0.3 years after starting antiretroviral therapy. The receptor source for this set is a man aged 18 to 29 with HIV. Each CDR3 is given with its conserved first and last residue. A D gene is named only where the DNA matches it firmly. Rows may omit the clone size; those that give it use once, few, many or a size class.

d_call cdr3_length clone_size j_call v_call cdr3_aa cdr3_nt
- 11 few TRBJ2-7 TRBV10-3 CATQATYEQYF TGTGCCACACAGGCGACCTACGAGCAGTACTTC
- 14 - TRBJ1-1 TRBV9 CASSVGPTRGEAFF TGTGCCAGCAGCGTAGGCCCGACGAGGGGTGAAGCTTTCTTT
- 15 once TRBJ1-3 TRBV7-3 CASSLRGFSGNTIYF TGTGCCAGCAGCTTACGGGGGTTCTCTGGAAACACCATATATTTT
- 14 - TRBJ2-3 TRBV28 CASSFVAGTDTQYF TGTGCCAGCAGTTTCGTAGCGGGCACAGATACGCAGTATTTT
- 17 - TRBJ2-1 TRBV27 CASSFVVDLADTNEQFF TGTGCCAGCAGTTTTGTTGTTGATCTAGCTGATACCAATGAGCAGTTCTTC
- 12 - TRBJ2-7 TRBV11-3 CAYPGETYEQYF TGTGCCTACCCGGGGGAAACCTACGAGCAGTACTTC
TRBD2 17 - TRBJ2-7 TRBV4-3 CASSPGLGSGGVYEQYF TGCGCCAGCAGCCCCGGGCTCGGGAGCGGGGGTGTCTACGAGCAGTACTTC
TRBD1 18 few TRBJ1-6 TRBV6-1 CASREFSDRAFYNSPLHF TGTGCCAGCCGTGAATTCTCGGACAGGGCCTTTTATAATTCACCCCTCCACTTT
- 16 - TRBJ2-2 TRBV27 CASSLKFEVATGELFF TGTGCCAGCAGTTTAAAATTCGAGGTCGCGACCGGGGAGCTGTTTTTT
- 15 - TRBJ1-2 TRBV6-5 CASSYSWGAQSGYTF TGTGCCAGCAGTTACTCGTGGGGGGCGCAGAGCGGCTACACCTTC
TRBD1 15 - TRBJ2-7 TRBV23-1 CASSHPDRALHEQYF TGCGCCAGCAGTCACCCGGACAGGGCCCTCCACGAGCAGTACTTC
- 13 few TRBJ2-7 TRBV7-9 CASSGHRSYEQYF TGTGCCAGCAGCGGGCACCGATCCTACGAGCAGTACTTC
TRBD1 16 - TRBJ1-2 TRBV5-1 CASSSTAGDRGTGYTF TGCGCCAGCAGCTCCACGGCGGGGGACAGGGGAACCGGCTACACCTTC